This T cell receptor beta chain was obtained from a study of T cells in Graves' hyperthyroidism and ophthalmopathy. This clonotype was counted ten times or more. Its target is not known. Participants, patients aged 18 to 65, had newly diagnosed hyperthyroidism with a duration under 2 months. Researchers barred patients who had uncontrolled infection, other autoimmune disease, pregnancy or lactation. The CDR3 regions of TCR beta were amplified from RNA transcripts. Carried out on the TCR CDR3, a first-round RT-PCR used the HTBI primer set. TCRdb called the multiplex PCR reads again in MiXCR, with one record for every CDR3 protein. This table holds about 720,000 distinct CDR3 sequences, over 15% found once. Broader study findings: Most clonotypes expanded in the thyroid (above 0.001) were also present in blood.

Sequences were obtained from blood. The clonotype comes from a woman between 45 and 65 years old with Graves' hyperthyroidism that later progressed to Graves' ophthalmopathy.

As DNA, the CDR3 is TGTGCCAGCAGCCCTAGGACTAGCGGGGGGTACAATGAGCAGTTCTTC. It yields the protein CASSPRTSGGYNEQFF. This rearrangement joins TRBV12-3 or TRBV12-4 to TRBJ2-1, with 14 bases matching TRBD2. The junction had 5 bases not matched to a gene; V was cut back by 6 bases and J by 4 bases. The length of the CDR3 is 16 residues.